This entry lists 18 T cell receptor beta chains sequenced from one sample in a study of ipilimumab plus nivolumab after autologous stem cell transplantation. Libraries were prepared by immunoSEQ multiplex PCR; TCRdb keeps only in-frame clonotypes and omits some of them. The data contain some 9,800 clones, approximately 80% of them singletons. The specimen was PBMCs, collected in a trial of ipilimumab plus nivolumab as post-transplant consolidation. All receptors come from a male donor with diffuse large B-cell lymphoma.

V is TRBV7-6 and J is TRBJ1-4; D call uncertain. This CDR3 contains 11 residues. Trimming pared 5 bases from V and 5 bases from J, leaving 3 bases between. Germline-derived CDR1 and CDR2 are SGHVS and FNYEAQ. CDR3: CASSQNEKLFF. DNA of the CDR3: TGTGCCAGCAGCCAAAATGAAAAACTGTTTTTT.

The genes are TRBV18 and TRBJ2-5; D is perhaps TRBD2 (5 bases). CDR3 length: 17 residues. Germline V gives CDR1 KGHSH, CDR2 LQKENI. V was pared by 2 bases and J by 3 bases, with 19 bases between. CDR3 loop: CASSPTGMGYLEETQYF. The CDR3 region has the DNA TGTGCCAGCTCACCAACCGGGATGGGGTATTTGGAAGAGACCCAGTACTTC.

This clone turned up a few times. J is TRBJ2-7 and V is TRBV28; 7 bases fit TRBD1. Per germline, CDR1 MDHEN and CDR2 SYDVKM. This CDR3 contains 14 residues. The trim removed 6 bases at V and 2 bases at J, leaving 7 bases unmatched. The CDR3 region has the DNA TGTGCCAGCAGCCAAGACAGGGCCCCCTACGAGCAGTACTTC. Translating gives CASSQDRAPYEQYF.

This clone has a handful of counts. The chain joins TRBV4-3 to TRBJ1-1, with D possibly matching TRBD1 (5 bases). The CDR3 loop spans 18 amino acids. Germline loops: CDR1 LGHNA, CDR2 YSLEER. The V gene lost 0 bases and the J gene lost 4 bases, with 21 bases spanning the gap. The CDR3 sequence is CASSQDLETRGLGTEAFF. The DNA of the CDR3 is TGCGCCAGCAGCCAAGACCTTGAGACCCGGGGCTTAGGCACTGAAGCTTTCTTT.

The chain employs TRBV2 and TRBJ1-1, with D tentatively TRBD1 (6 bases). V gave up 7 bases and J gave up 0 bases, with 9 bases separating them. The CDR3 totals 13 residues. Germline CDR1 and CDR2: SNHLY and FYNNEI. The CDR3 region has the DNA TGTGCCAGCATGTGGGACATGAACACTGAAGCTTTCTTT. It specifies CASMWDMNTEAFF.

CDR3 coding DNA: TGTGCCAGCAGCTCCCAACTCCTAGCGGGGGGGCCTTCCGGGGAGCTGTTTTTT. Translation gives CASSSQLLAGGPSGELFF. The chain links TRBV7-7 to TRBJ2-2; TRBD2 matches 12 bases. There are 18 residues in the CDR3. Trimming took 4 bases from V and 6 from J; bases not matched to a gene: 12. Germline V gene lookup returns CDR1 SSHAT and CDR2 FNYEAQ (reference sequence). Supplemented by reference TRBV7-7 and TRBJ2-2, the full variable domain reads GAGVSQSPRYKVTKRGQDVTLRCDPISSHATLYWYQQALGQGPEFLTYFNYEAQPDKSGLPSDRFSAERPEGSISTLTIQRTEQRDSAMYRCASSSQLLAGGPSGELFFGEGSRLTVL.

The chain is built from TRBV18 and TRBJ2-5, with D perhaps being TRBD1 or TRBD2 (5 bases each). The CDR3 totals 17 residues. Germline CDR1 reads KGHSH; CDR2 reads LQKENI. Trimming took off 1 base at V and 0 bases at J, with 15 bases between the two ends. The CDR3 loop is CASSPRQGPPYQETQYF. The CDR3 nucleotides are TGTGCCAGCTCACCACGGCAGGGACCACCTTACCAAGAGACCCAGTACTTC.

The CDR3 nucleotides are TGTGCCATCAGTGATGGGACAGCAGGCTACGAGCAGTACTTC. Amino acids: CAISDGTAGYEQYF. This chain uses TRBV10-3 with TRBJ2-7; TRBD1 aligns across 7 bases. With 3 bases clipped from V and 3 bases from J, the junction kept 5 bases outside the gene matches. Germline assignment: CDR1 ENHRY and CDR2 SYGVKD. CDR3 length: 14 amino acids.

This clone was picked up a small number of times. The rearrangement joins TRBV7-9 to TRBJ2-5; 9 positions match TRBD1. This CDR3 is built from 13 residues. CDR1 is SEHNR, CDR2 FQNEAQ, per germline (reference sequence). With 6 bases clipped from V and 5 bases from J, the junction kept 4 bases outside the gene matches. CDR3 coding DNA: TGTGCCAGCAGGGGACAGGGTCGCGAGACCCAGTACTTC. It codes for CASRGQGRETQYF.

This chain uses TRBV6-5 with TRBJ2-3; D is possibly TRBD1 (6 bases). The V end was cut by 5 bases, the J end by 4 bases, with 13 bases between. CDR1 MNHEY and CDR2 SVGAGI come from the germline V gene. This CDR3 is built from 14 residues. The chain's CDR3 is CASSTGWLADTQYF. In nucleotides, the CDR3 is TGTGCCAGCAGTACAGGGTGGTTGGCAGATACGCAGTATTTT.

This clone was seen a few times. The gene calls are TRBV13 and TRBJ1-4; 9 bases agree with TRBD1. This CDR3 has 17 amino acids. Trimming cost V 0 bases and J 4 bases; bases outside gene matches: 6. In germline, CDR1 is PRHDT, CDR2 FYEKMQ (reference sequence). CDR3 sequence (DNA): TGTGCCAGCAGCTTAGGCGCGGACAGGGGATTTAATGAAAAACTGTTTTTT. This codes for CASSLGADRGFNEKLFF.

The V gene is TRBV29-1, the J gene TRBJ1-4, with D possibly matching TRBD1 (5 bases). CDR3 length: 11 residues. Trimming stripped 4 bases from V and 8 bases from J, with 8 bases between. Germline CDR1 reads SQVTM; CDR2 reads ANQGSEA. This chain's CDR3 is CSVGEGEKLFF. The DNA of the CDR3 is TGCAGCGTTGGGGAGGGGGAAAAACTGTTTTTT.

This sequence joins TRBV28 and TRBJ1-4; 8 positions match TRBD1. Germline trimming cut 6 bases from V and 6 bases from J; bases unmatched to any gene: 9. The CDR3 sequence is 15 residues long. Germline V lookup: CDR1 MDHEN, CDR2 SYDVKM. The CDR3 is CASSPTGGNYEKLFF. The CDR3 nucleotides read TGTGCCAGCAGCCCCACAGGGGGTAACTATGAAAAACTGTTTTTT.

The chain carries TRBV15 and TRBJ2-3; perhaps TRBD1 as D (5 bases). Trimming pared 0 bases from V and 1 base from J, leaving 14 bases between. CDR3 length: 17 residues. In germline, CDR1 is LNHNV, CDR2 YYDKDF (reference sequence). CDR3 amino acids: CATSREPRAQGTDTQYF. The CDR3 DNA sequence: TGTGCCACCAGCAGAGAGCCCAGGGCCCAGGGCACAGATACGCAGTATTTT.

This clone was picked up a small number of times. The DNA of the CDR3 is TGTGCCAGCAGTGGGACAGGGGTTAAGTATACGCAGTATTTT. This sequence encodes CASSGTGVKYTQYF. The chain uses TRBV28 and TRBJ2-3, with 10 nucleotides matching TRBD1. The junction had 6 bases not matched to a gene; V was cut back by 5 bases and J by 7 bases. This CDR3 comprises 14 residues. Germline V gene lookup returns CDR1 MDHEN and CDR2 SYDVKM.

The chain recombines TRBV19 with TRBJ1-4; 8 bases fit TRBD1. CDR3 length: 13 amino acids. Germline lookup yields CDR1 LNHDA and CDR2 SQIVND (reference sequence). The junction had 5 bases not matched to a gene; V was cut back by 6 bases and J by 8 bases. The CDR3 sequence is CASSDRGREKLFF. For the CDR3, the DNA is TGTGCCAGTAGCGACAGGGGACGAGAAAAACTGTTTTTT.

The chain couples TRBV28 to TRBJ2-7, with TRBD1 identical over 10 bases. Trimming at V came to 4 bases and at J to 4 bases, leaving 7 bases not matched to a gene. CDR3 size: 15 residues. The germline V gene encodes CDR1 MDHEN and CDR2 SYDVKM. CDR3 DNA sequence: TGTGCCAGCAGTTCCGGACAGGGGGTTGTATACGAGCAGTACTTC. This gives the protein CASSSGQGVVYEQYF.

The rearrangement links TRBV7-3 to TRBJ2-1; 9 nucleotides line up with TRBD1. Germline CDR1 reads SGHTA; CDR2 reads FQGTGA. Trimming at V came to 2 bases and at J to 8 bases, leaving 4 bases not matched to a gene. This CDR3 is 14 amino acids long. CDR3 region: CASSLGTGYHEQFF. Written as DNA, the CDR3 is TGTGCCAGCAGCTTAGGGACAGGGTATCATGAGCAGTTCTTC. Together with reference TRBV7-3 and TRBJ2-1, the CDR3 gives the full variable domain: GAGVSQTPSNKVTEKGKYVELRCDPISGHTALYWYRQSLGQGPEFLIYFQGTGAADDSGLPNDRFFAVRPEGSVSTLKIQRTERGDSAVYLCASSLGTGYHEQFFGPGTRLTVL.